The 23 T cell receptor beta chains reported below all come from one sample, sequenced in a study of T-cell memory formation after mild COVID-19. Each CDR3 protein gets one entry after TCRdb re-called the 5' RACE reads with MiXCR. In the table there are about 340,000 distinct CDR3 sequences, approximately 15% of which are singletons. Sequenced sample: PBMCs or a T cell subset sorted from them (not recorded which). The origin of the receptors is a young man who had mild COVID-19 (a few samples of this study predate the infection). Cell type and time point are not known.

This chain connects TRBV5-1 to TRBJ2-5; the D call may be TRBD1 or TRBD2 (6 bases each). CDR1 and CDR2 (germline): SGHRS, YFSETQ. With 2 bases removed from V and 1 base from J, the gap between germline ends came to 12 bases. The CDR3 totals 15 residues. The CDR3 DNA reads TGCGCCAGCAGCTTATTGGGGGGCCTCCAAGAGACCCAGTACTTC. Translated, it gives CASSLLGGLQETQYF.

On this clonotype: The junction and the germline gene differ at one end; a read error may be behind it. The chain has TRBV29-1 and TRBJ2-5, with TRBD1 matching 10 bases. The CDR3 runs 10 residues. Germline CDR1 and CDR2: SQVTM and ANQGSEA. The CDR3 is CSVEGDRGHF. DNA for the CDR3: TGCAGCGTTGAAGGGGACAGGGGCCATTTC.

This clonotype was detected a few times. This sequence joins TRBV7-8 and TRBJ2-3; unclear D gene. Trimming removed 2 bases from V and 6 bases from J, with 6 bases in between. Germline CDR1 reads SGHVS; CDR2 reads FQNEAQ. The CDR3 loop spans 12 amino acids. CDR3 in DNA: TGTGCCAGCAGCTTATCCTACGATACGCAGTATTTT. It specifies CASSLSYDTQYF.

This clonotype was detected only a few times. The genes are TRBV7-2 and TRBJ2-7, with D possibly being TRBD1 (6 bases). The CDR3 spans 14 residues. V was clipped by 3 bases and J by 5 bases, with 14 bases between them. From germline, CDR1 is SGHTA and CDR2 FQGNSA. This chain's CDR3 is CASSFPQGIHEQYF. The DNA for the CDR3 is TGTGCCAGCAGCTTCCCTCAGGGGATCCACGAGCAGTACTTC.

The genes are TRBV6-5 and TRBJ2-7, with D uncertain. This CDR3 spans 17 amino acids. CDR1 is MNHEY and CDR2 is SVGAGI in the germline V gene. Trimming stripped 0 bases from V and 3 bases from J, with 18 bases between. CDR3 in DNA: TGTGCCAGCAGTTACTCGAGCGCGCGGTTTGTCCTCTACGAGCAGTACGTC. It encodes CASSYSSARFVLYEQYV.

The chain has TRBV7-9 and TRBJ1-1; D is unclear. Germline lookup yields CDR1 SEHNR and CDR2 FQNEAQ (reference sequence). The CDR3 length is 14 residues. Trimming cost V 5 bases and J 4 bases, with 14 bases left between them. CDR3 in DNA: TGTGCCAGCAGCCGTATATGGCTGAGCACTGAAGCTTTCTTT. It yields the protein CASSRIWLSTEAFF. Filled out from reference TRBV7-9 and TRBJ1-1, the complete variable domain reads DTGVSQNPRHKITKRGQNVTFRCDPISEHNRLYWYRQTLGQGPEFLTYFQNEAQLEKSRLLSDRFSAERPKGSFSTLEIQRTEQGDSAMYLCASSRIWLSTEAFFGQGTRLTVV.

The chain is built from TRBV5-4 and TRBJ2-3, with 11 bases aligning to TRBD2. This CDR3 comprises 15 residues. From germline, CDR1 is SGHNT and CDR2 YYREEE (reference sequence). J gave up 4 bases and V 0 bases, and 1 base lay outside the gene matches. The CDR3 protein is CASSLASGGPDTQYF. CDR3 nucleotide sequence: TGTGCCAGCAGCTTGGCTAGCGGGGGGCCAGATACGCAGTATTTT.

This clonotype was found many times. The V call is TRBV30, the J call TRBJ2-1; 12 positions match TRBD2. Trimming cost V 4 bases and J 9 bases; bases outside gene matches: 10. Per germline, CDR1 GTSNPN and CDR2 SVGIG (reference sequence). The CDR3 contains 15 residues. CDR3 DNA sequence: TGTGCCTGGACCCGCGGACGACTAGCGGGGGCTGAGCAGTTCTTC. This gives the protein CAWTRGRLAGAEQFF.

The CDR3, as DNA: TGTGCCAGCAGCTTTCCAACGGGGGGATCACCCCTCCACTTT. Encoded protein: CASSFPTGGSPLHF. The chain uses TRBV7-9 and TRBJ1-6; perhaps TRBD1 as D (5 bases). V lost 3 bases and J lost 10, with 13 bases in between. The CDR3 is 14 amino acids. Germline assignment: CDR1 SEHNR and CDR2 FQNEAQ (reference sequence).

The J gene is TRBJ1-6, the V gene TRBV7-9; 7 bases line up with TRBD1. The CDR3 consists of 16 residues. Germline CDR1 SEHNR, CDR2 FQNEAQ (reference sequence). V lost 5 bases and J lost 4; bases outside the gene matches: 8. CDR3 coding DNA: TGTGCCAGCAGCACTCAGGCAGGGGGGTATAATTCACCCCTCCACTTT. Amino acid sequence: CASSTQAGGYNSPLHF.

This clonotype was detected a few times. The CDR3 DNA is TGTGCCACCAGCAGAGACGCATCTAAAGAGACCCAGTACTTC. It specifies CATSRDASKETQYF. The V and J genes are TRBV15 and TRBJ2-5; D remains unclear. Germline V gene sequence: CDR1 LNHNV, CDR2 YYDKDF (reference sequence). The germline V and J ends were trimmed by 0 bases and 3 bases, with 8 bases remaining between them. The CDR3 runs 14 residues. The variable domain in full, completed from reference TRBV15 and TRBJ2-5, reads DAMVIQNPRYQVTQFGKPVTLSCSQTLNHNVMYWYQQKSSQAPKLLFHYYDKDFNNEADTPDNFQSRRPNTSFCFLDIRSPGLGDTAMYLCATSRDASKETQYFGPGTRLLVL.

This clonotype turned up a few times. The V call is TRBV5-1, the J call TRBJ2-3; unclear D gene. Between the trimmed V and J ends, which lost 5 bases and 2 bases, there was a span of 12 bases. This CDR3 contains 14 residues. In germline, CDR1 is SGHRS, CDR2 YFSETQ. DNA for the CDR3: TGCGCCAGCAGTTTGACGGACCTCACAGATACGCAGTATTTT. As protein: CASSLTDLTDTQYF.

This clonotype was observed a handful of times. CDR3 nucleotides: TGTGCCAGCAGCTCGGGACAATTCTACAATGAGCAGTTCTTC. Translating gives CASSSGQFYNEQFF. This chain uses TRBV7-9 with TRBJ2-1; a possible D gene is TRBD1 (6 bases). This CDR3 is built from 14 residues. CDR1 SEHNR and CDR2 FQNEAQ come from the germline V gene (reference sequence). The V end was cut by 4 bases, the J end by 3 bases, with 10 bases between.

This clonotype was counted a few times. This chain uses TRBV12-3 or TRBV12-4 with TRBJ2-1; 9 nucleotides line up with TRBD2. The junction had 10 bases not matched to a gene; V was cut back by 5 bases and J by 8 bases. This CDR3 region has 15 residues. CDR3 protein: CASSERTSASDEQFF. In DNA, the CDR3 is TGTGCCAGCAGTGAGAGGACTAGCGCCAGCGATGAGCAGTTCTTC.

This clonotype was detected only a few times. This rearrangement joins TRBV4-3 to TRBJ1-2; no clear D gene. V was clipped by 3 bases and J by 4 bases, with 12 bases between them. The CDR3 is made up of 14 amino acids. The germline CDR1 and CDR2 sequences are LGHNA and YSLEER. CDR3 nucleotides: TGCGCCAGCAGCCATCCCGGGTATTCCTATGGCTACACCTTC. As protein: CASSHPGYSYGYTF.

This CDR3 reads CASSIPWDRAFFDRYTF. Here the CDR3 DNA reads TGTGCCAGTAGTATACCCTGGGACAGGGCCTTTTTTGATCGCTACACCTTC. The chain couples TRBV19 to TRBJ1-2, with TRBD1 matching 9 bases. J was trimmed by 9 bases and V by 2 bases; bases with no gene match: 16. This CDR3 contains 17 residues. CDR1 is LNHDA, CDR2 SQIVND, per germline (reference sequence).

This chain links TRBV29-1 with TRBJ1-1, with D possibly being TRBD1 (5 bases). This CDR3 comprises 14 residues. Trimming shortened V by 4 bases and J by 5 bases, and 17 bases separated the two germline ends. Germline lookup yields CDR1 SQVTM and CDR2 ANQGSEA. CDR3 nucleotides: TGCAGCGTTGGGGGACGGGGTTTAGAGACTGAAGCTTTCTTT. Residues: CSVGGRGLETEAFF.

This clonotype appeared many times. The gene calls are TRBV3-1 and TRBJ2-2; no clear D. This CDR3 region has 14 residues. V lost 2 bases and J lost 6, with 10 bases in between. Germline values: CDR1 LGHDT, CDR2 YNNKEL (reference sequence). In DNA form, the CDR3 reads TGTGCCAGCAGCCAATTCATAGCCGCCGGGGAGCTGTTTTTT. This codes for CASSQFIAAGELFF.

This clonotype was recorded a few times. This chain joins TRBV5-1 and TRBJ1-1, with D possibly being TRBD1 (5 bases). Germline V gene data show CDR1 as SGHRS and CDR2 as YFSETQ. V lost 0 bases and J lost 1, with 10 bases in between. This CDR3 is built from 15 residues. CDR3 sequence reads: CASSLGPRANTEAFF. The CDR3 DNA is TGCGCCAGCAGCTTGGGACCCAGGGCGAACACTGAAGCTTTCTTT. The whole variable domain, filled in from reference TRBV5-1 and TRBJ1-1, reads KAGVTQTPRYLIKTRGQQVTLSCSPISGHRSVSWYQQTPGQGLQFLFEYFSETQRNKGNFPGRFSGRQFSNSRSEMNVSTLELGDSALYLCASSLGPRANTEAFFGQGTRLTVV.

The V gene is TRBV9, the J gene TRBJ2-3; D is perhaps TRBD1 or TRBD2 (5 bases each). Germline lookup yields CDR1 SGDLS and CDR2 YYNGEE. V lost 3 bases and J lost 2, with 7 bases in between. The CDR3 totals 13 residues. CDR3: CASSGGTTDTQYF. The CDR3 region has the DNA TGTGCCAGCAGCGGGGGGACCACAGATACGCAGTATTTT.

This clonotype has more than one count but fewer than ten. This chain links TRBV29-1 with TRBJ2-1; weak D call: TRBD2 (7 bases). Trimming took 4 bases from V and 4 from J, leaving 20 bases between them. The CDR3 sequence is 16 residues long. CDR1 SQVTM and CDR2 ANQGSEA come from the germline V gene. CDR3: CSVGSGGAQIYNEQFF. CDR3 in DNA: TGCAGCGTTGGGAGTGGGGGGGCACAAATATACAATGAGCAGTTCTTC.

This clonotype was detected only a few times. The chain links TRBV6-2 or TRBV6-3 to TRBJ2-3, with D perhaps assigned TRBD1 or TRBD2 (5 bases each). The germline gives CDR1 MNHEY, CDR2 SVGEGT. Trimming stripped 0 bases from V and 5 bases from J, with 6 bases between. This CDR3 comprises 13 residues. This chain's CDR3 is CASSYSGGDTQYF. CDR3 nucleotide sequence: TGTGCCAGCAGTTACTCTGGGGGAGATACGCAGTATTTT.

CDR3 sequence: CSARVLPPGVHPDTQYF. As DNA, the CDR3 is TGCAGTGCTAGAGTCCTCCCGCCGGGCGTGCACCCAGATACGCAGTATTTT. The chain links TRBV20-1 to TRBJ2-3; D is ambiguous. The CDR3 has 17 residues. With 1 base removed from V and 4 bases from J, the gap between germline ends came to 21 bases. The germline gives CDR1 DFQATT, CDR2 SNEGSKA (reference sequence).